This TCR beta chain originates from a study of CD4 and CD8 cells across lung adenocarcinoma regions. This clonotype is medium-sized by share. Samples came from patients with localized non-small cell lung adenocarcinoma. TCRdb itself ran the PCR reads through MiXCR, one entry per CDR3 protein. This sample has a few thousand distinct CDR3 sequences; around half occur once, and the top ten carry 15% to 20%. Deletions cut 3 bases from V and 1 base from J, with 18 bases between. The germline V gene encodes CDR1 MDHEN and CDR2 SYDVKM. The CDR3 spans 17 residues. The receptor comes from a female donor with lung adenocarcinoma. The CD4 and CD8 labels of this study may be unreliable. The sequenced sample was CD4+ T cells from the center of a lung tumor. V usage is TRBV28 and J usage is TRBJ2-5; D could derive from TRBD1 or TRBD2 (6 bases each). CDR3 coding DNA: TGTGCCAGCAGTTTTATCCGGGGGCCACCGGGCCAAGAGACCCAGTACTTC. Translated, it gives CASSFIRGPPGQETQYF.